Below are 19 T cell receptor beta chains sequenced from a single sample in a study of blood T cells in healthy people across ages. Alongside a J-beta primer mix, a sample-barcoded 5' primer served in a second PCR lasting about 7 to 11 cycles. In TCRdb, the 5' RACE reads were re-called with MiXCR into one record per CDR3 protein. Of more than 900,000 distinct CDR3 sequences listed, around 29% are singletons. The sample was also linked to a second study, of T cells of mothers and their children.

What was sequenced was blood. These receptors all come from a woman aged 40 to 50 in good health.

The table lists this clonotype with a few counts. The V and J genes are TRBV7-9 and TRBJ2-3; 7 bases are shared with TRBD1. Germline-derived CDR1 and CDR2 are SEHNR and FQNEAQ (reference sequence). The CDR3 extends over 16 amino acids. V gave up 1 base and J gave up 4 bases; unmatched junction bases: 8. DNA for the CDR3: TGTGCCAGCAGCTTAGTCCTGACAGGGCGGTCAGATACGCAGTATTTT. Translated, it gives CASSLVLTGRSDTQYF.

This chain connects TRBV7-9 to TRBJ2-3; D call uncertain. The V gene's germline CDR1 is SEHNR and CDR2 FQNEAQ (reference sequence). The CDR3 consists of 13 residues. V dropped 5 bases and J dropped 3 bases, with 9 bases sitting between them. Here the CDR3 DNA reads TGTGCCAGCAGCCCGGCGAATACAGATACGCAGTATTTT. Encoded protein: CASSPANTDTQYF.

In this sample, this clonotype turned up many times. This chain joins TRBV5-6 and TRBJ1-5; D unclear. The CDR3 is 13 amino acids. The germline V gene encodes CDR1 SGHDT and CDR2 YYEEEE. The germline V and J ends were trimmed by 2 bases and 0 bases, with 3 bases remaining between them. The CDR3 DNA is TGTGCCAGCAGCTTCACTAGCAATCAGCCCCAGCATTTT. It codes for CASSFTSNQPQHF.

The V gene is TRBV28, the J gene TRBJ2-3; 9 bases are a match to TRBD1. CDR1 MDHEN and CDR2 SYDVKM come from the germline V gene. CDR3 length: 15 residues. Trimming cost V 8 bases and J 3 bases; bases outside gene matches: 9. CDR3 coding DNA: TGTGCCAGCGGTCGACGGGACAGGGCGACAGATACGCAGTATTTT. Translated, it gives CASGRRDRATDTQYF.

This clonotype was counted between two and nine times. The chain employs TRBV20-1 and TRBJ1-5; a possible D gene is TRBD1 (5 bases). V was clipped by 1 base and J by 5 bases, with 15 bases between them. Germline loops: CDR1 DFQATT, CDR2 SNEGSKA (reference sequence). This CDR3 contains 15 residues. CDR3 sequence: CSARVAGHQDQPQHF. The CDR3 DNA sequence: TGCAGTGCTAGAGTGGCGGGGCATCAGGATCAGCCCCAGCATTTT.

This clonotype showed up many times. The chain recombines TRBV28 with TRBJ2-4; possibly TRBD1 for D (6 bases). Germline V gene data show CDR1 as MDHEN and CDR2 as SYDVKM. The CDR3 is made up of 17 amino acids. Trimming stripped 4 bases from V and 0 bases from J, with 16 bases between. The CDR3 sequence: CASSSVGTGLAKNIQYF. As DNA, the CDR3 is TGTGCCAGCAGTTCCGTGGGCACAGGGCTAGCCAAAAACATTCAGTACTTC.

The CDR3 region has the DNA TGTGCCAGCTCACATTTGGACAGGGGTGACAATTCACCCCTCCACTTT. This sequence encodes CASSHLDRGDNSPLHF. J is TRBJ1-6 and V is TRBV18; 9 bases line up with TRBD1. After removal of 4 bases from V and 7 bases from J, the junction contained 8 bases not matched to a gene. The germline CDR1 and CDR2 sequences are KGHSH and LQKENI. The CDR3 has 16 amino acids. The complete variable domain, with remaining parts taken from reference TRBV18 and TRBJ1-6, reads NAGVMQNPRHLVRRRGQEARLRCSPMKGHSHVYWYRQLPEEGLKFMVYLQKENIIDESGMPKERFSAEFPKEGPSILRIQQVVRGDSAAYFCASSHLDRGDNSPLHFGNGTRLTVT.

This clonotype was detected many times. The gene calls are TRBV20-1 and TRBJ2-7; perhaps TRBD2 as D (7 bases). CDR1 and CDR2 from the germline V gene are DFQATT and SNEGSKA (reference sequence). Trimming pared 7 bases from V and 1 base from J, leaving 17 bases between. This CDR3 is 14 amino acids long. As DNA, the CDR3 is TGCAGTGGGGGGCGGGGGTCCGTTTCCTACGAGCAGTACTTC. Translating it yields CSGGRGSVSYEQYF.

The chain uses TRBV28 and TRBJ2-1; D gene ambiguous. The germline gives CDR1 MDHEN, CDR2 SYDVKM. The CDR3 consists of 13 residues. V gave up 6 bases and J gave up 4 bases, with 10 bases separating them. The CDR3: CASSGSEYNEQFF. Written as DNA, the CDR3 is TGTGCCAGCAGCGGGTCCGAGTACAATGAGCAGTTCTTC.

This clonotype has a handful of counts. This rearrangement joins TRBV29-1 to TRBJ1-6; D perhaps matches TRBD1 (5 bases). V lost 5 bases and J lost 1, with 15 bases in between. The CDR3 totals 16 residues. Germline CDR1 is SQVTM and CDR2 is ANQGSEA. The CDR3 DNA is TGCAGCGTTAGGGAGATGGGGGAGTCCTATAATTCACCCCTCCACTTT. This translates into CSVREMGESYNSPLHF. The variable domain in full, with the rest retrieved from reference TRBV29-1 and TRBJ1-6, is SAVISQKPSRDICQRGTSLTIQCQVDSQVTMMFWYRQQPGQSLTLIATANQGSEATYESGFVIDKFPISRPNLTFSTLTVSNMSPEDSSIYLCSVREMGESYNSPLHFGNGTRLTVT.

The V and J genes are TRBV6-6 and TRBJ2-2, with D perhaps matching TRBD2 (6 bases). Trimming shortened V by 2 bases and J by 4 bases, and 14 bases separated the two germline ends. Germline V gives CDR1 MNHNY, CDR2 SVGAGI (reference sequence). The CDR3 runs to 16 residues. Here the CDR3 reads CASSYGGGGTTGELFF. The CDR3 region has the DNA TGTGCCAGCAGTTACGGTGGAGGAGGGACCACCGGGGAGCTGTTTTTT.

This clonotype was recorded a few times. The V call is TRBV9, the J call TRBJ1-1; D might be TRBD1 (6 bases). The CDR3 is 15 residues long. The V end was cut by 0 bases, the J end by 4 bases, with 13 bases between. Germline V gives CDR1 SGDLS, CDR2 YYNGEE. CDR3 coding DNA: TGTGCCAGCAGCGTAGTAGGCCGGGGGGCCACTGAAGCTTTCTTT. Protein product: CASSVVGRGATEAFF. Filled out from reference TRBV9 and TRBJ1-1, the complete variable domain reads DSGVTQTPKHLITATGQRVTLRCSPRSGDLSVYWYQQSLDQGLQFLIQYYNGEERAKGNILERFSAQQFPDLHSELNLSSLELGDSALYFCASSVVGRGATEAFFGQGTRLTVV.

This clonotype was detected ten times or more. The J gene is TRBJ2-3, the V gene TRBV28; 7 bases line up with TRBD1. Germline V gene lookup returns CDR1 MDHEN and CDR2 SYDVKM. CDR3 size: 13 residues. V dropped 6 bases and J dropped 3; count of bases not matched to a gene: 3. The CDR3 nucleotides read TGTGCCAGCAGCTGGGGACAGACAGATACGCAGTATTTT. It translates to CASSWGQTDTQYF.

This clonotype has just a few counts. The J gene is TRBJ2-2, the V gene TRBV5-1; 10 bases align to TRBD2. J was trimmed by 5 bases and V by 5 bases; bases with no gene match: 6. This CDR3 is 15 amino acids long. Germline CDR1 and CDR2: SGHRS and YFSETQ. The CDR3 DNA sequence: TGCGCCAGCAGTCGCGGGACTAGCGAAACCGGGGAGCTGTTTTTT. As protein: CASSRGTSETGELFF.

The table lists this clonotype with a few counts. The chain employs TRBV20-1 and TRBJ2-7, with TRBD2 matching over 7 bases. The CDR3 extends over 13 amino acids. Trimming at V came to 6 bases and at J to 3 bases, leaving 8 bases not matched to a gene. Germline V CDR1 and CDR2: DFQATT, SNEGSKA (reference sequence). The CDR3 sequence: CSARPGGIYEQYF. The DNA for the CDR3 is TGCAGTGCCCGTCCCGGGGGGATCTACGAGCAGTACTTC.

This clonotype was counted many times. The gene calls are TRBV20-1 and TRBJ1-1, with D hard to call. CDR1 DFQATT and CDR2 SNEGSKA come from the germline V gene (reference sequence). The CDR3 is 12 amino acids. The V gene lost 4 bases and the J gene lost 0 bases, with 6 bases spanning the gap. CDR3 DNA sequence: TGCAGTGCTAAGCGCATGAACACTGAAGCTTTCTTT. Translating it yields CSAKRMNTEAFF.

This clonotype has more than one count but fewer than ten. V gene TRBV27 combines with J gene TRBJ2-7, with D maybe TRBD1 (5 bases). The CDR3 covers 13 residues. V gave up 0 bases and J gave up 5 bases, with 8 bases separating them. Germline CDR1 MNHEY, CDR2 SMNVEV (reference sequence). In DNA, the CDR3 is TGTGCCAGCAGTTTATCAGCAGGGCACGAGCAGTACTTC. Translation gives CASSLSAGHEQYF.

The rearrangement links TRBV12-3 or TRBV12-4 to TRBJ2-3; D not certain. The V and J ends lost 3 bases and 3 bases respectively, with 19 bases between them. The CDR3 is 17 amino acids. The CDR3 DNA reads TGTGCCAGCAGTTTGTCAGTCGGCTGGGCAACAACAGATACGCAGTATTTT. It specifies CASSLSVGWATTDTQYF.

The rearrangement links TRBV12-3 or TRBV12-4 to TRBJ2-3; no clear D gene. V lost 7 bases and J lost 4, with 12 bases in between. The length of the CDR3 is 13 residues. The CDR3: CASNPSGADTQYF. The CDR3 DNA follows: TGTGCCAGCAACCCTAGTGGCGCAGATACGCAGTATTTT.